Below are 10 T cell receptor beta chains sequenced from a single sample in a study of blood T cell repertoires in COVID-19. Data came from immunoSEQ multiplex PCR; TCRdb stores just in-frame clones and leaves some out. In the table there are roughly 30,000 clones, 70% to 90% of which are singletons. The sample was peripheral blood. All receptors derive from a man aged 60 to 69 with active COVID-19.

The J gene is TRBJ2-7, the V gene TRBV6-6; 8 bases map to TRBD1. V gave up 0 bases and J gave up 5 bases; unmatched junction bases: 6. Germline V CDR1 and CDR2: MNHNY, SVGAGI (reference sequence). This CDR3 region has 15 residues. The CDR3 region has the DNA TGTGCCAGCAGTTACTCGGTGACAGGGGTCCACGAGCAGTACTTC. It is translated as CASSYSVTGVHEQYF.

This clone was counted once. The chain joins TRBV7-9 to TRBJ2-1, with 7 positions matching TRBD2. This CDR3 region has 18 residues. CDR1 and CDR2 from the germline V gene are SEHNR and FQNEAQ (reference sequence). The J segment lost 0 bases and the V segment lost 5 bases, leaving 13 bases of the junction unmatched. The CDR3 loop is CASSADTSALSSYNEQFF. DNA of the CDR3: TGTGCCAGCAGCGCCGACACTAGCGCCCTAAGCTCCTACAATGAGCAGTTCTTC. Full variable domain (outside the CDR3, taken from reference TRBV7-9 and TRBJ2-1): DTGVSQNPRHKITKRGQNVTFRCDPISEHNRLYWYRQTLGQGPEFLTYFQNEAQLEKSRLLSDRFSAERPKGSFSTLEIQRTEQGDSAMYLCASSADTSALSSYNEQFFGPGTRLTVL.

The chain employs TRBV5-1 and TRBJ2-3; tentatively, D is TRBD2 (6 bases). The CDR3 loop spans 19 amino acids. The V gene lost 0 bases and the J gene lost 4 bases, with 24 bases spanning the gap. The germline CDR1 and CDR2 sequences are SGHRS and YFSETQ. CDR3 protein: CASSLELIATGVSADTQYF. CDR3 DNA sequence: TGCGCCAGCAGCTTGGAGTTAATAGCGACGGGAGTAAGCGCAGATACGCAGTATTTT. Variable domain in full (rest from reference TRBV5-1 and TRBJ2-3): KAGVTQTPRYLIKTRGQQVTLSCSPISGHRSVSWYQQTPGQGLQFLFEYFSETQRNKGNFPGRFSGRQFSNSRSEMNVSTLELGDSALYLCASSLELIATGVSADTQYFGPGTRLTVL.

This clone is a singleton in its sample. V and J are TRBV18 and TRBJ1-2; weak D call: TRBD1 (6 bases). Germline V lookup: CDR1 KGHSH, CDR2 LQKENI. Trimming left V 0 bases short and J 8 bases short, with 13 bases between. CDR3 length: 14 residues. CDR3: CASSPPHRVDGYTF. For the CDR3, the DNA is TGTGCCAGCTCACCACCTCACAGGGTTGACGGCTACACCTTC. The variable domain in full, completed from reference TRBV18 and TRBJ1-2, reads NAGVMQNPRHLVRRRGQEARLRCSPMKGHSHVYWYRQLPEEGLKFMVYLQKENIIDESGMPKERFSAEFPKEGPSILRIQQVVRGDSAAYFCASSPPHRVDGYTFGSGTRLTVV.

The genes are TRBV6-5 and TRBJ2-3; 7 bases agree with TRBD1. CDR1 is MNHEY and CDR2 is SVGAGI in the germline V gene. The V gene end was trimmed by 4 bases and the J gene end by 6 bases; junction bases not matched to a gene: 4. The CDR3 length is 13 residues. CDR3 nucleotides: TGTGCCAGCAGTTGGGGACAGTCGGATACGCAGTATTTT. Amino acid sequence: CASSWGQSDTQYF.

The J gene is TRBJ2-1, the V gene TRBV29-1; tentative D call: TRBD1 (6 bases). Germline CDR1 reads SQVTM; CDR2 reads ANQGSEA. V was cut by 4 bases and J by 15 bases, with 16 bases left in between. The CDR3 sequence is 11 residues long. The CDR3 region is CSVVSNRVLFF. In DNA form, the CDR3 reads TGCAGCGTTGTGTCGAACAGGGTGCTGTTCTTC.

The chain is built from TRBV9 and TRBJ2-1, with TRBD2 matching over 7 bases. The CDR3 is 15 amino acids. Germline-derived CDR1 and CDR2 are SGDLS and YYNGEE. The V segment lost 6 bases and the J segment 4 bases; nucleotides outside the gene matches: 10. Here the CDR3 reads CASTRGASGYNEQFF. The CDR3 coding sequence is TGTGCCAGCACCCGTGGGGCTAGCGGTTACAATGAGCAGTTCTTC.

The chain links TRBV28 to TRBJ1-4, with a weak D call TRBD1 (6 bases). Trimming removed 6 bases from V and 6 bases from J, with 14 bases in between. The germline V gene encodes CDR1 MDHEN and CDR2 SYDVKM. The CDR3 is 14 residues long. The CDR3 is CASRSQGKDEKLFF. The DNA of the CDR3 is TGTGCCAGCAGATCACAGGGAAAAGATGAAAAACTGTTTTTT.

The J gene is TRBJ2-3, the V gene TRBV6-5; 7 bases are shared with TRBD2. Germline CDR1 and CDR2: MNHEY and SVGAGI. Trimming took 6 bases from V and 4 from J; bases not matched to a gene: 10. The CDR3 covers 15 residues. The CDR3, as DNA: TGTGCCAGCAGCGGTCTAGCGGATGTCCCAGATACGCAGTATTTT. Translated, it gives CASSGLADVPDTQYF.

The chain uses TRBV29-1 and TRBJ2-1; D perhaps matches TRBD2 (5 bases). Trimming removed 5 bases at V and 0 bases at J, with 14 bases between. CDR1 and CDR2 from the germline V gene are SQVTM and ANQGSEA. CDR3 length: 15 residues. CDR3 DNA: TGCAGCGTTCGGACTGTCCGAAGCTCCTACAATGAGCAGTTCTTC. This codes for CSVRTVRSSYNEQFF.